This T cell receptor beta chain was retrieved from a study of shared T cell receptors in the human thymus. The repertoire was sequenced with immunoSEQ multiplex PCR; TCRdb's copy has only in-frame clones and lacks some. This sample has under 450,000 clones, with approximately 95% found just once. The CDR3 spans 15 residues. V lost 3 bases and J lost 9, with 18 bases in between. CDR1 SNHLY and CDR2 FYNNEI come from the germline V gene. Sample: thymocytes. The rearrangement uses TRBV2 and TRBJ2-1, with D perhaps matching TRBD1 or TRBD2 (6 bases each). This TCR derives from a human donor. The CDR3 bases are TGTGCCAGCAGTGACGGGGGCAGGGGTGTGAGTGAGCAGTTCTTC. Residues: CASSDGGRGVSEQFF. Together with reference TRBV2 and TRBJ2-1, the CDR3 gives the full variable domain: EPEVTQTPSHQVTQMGQEVILRCVPISNHLYFYWYRQILGQKVEFLVSFYNNEISEKSEIFDDQFSVERPDGSNFTLKIRSTKLEDSAMYFCASSDGGRGVSEQFFGPGTRLTVL.